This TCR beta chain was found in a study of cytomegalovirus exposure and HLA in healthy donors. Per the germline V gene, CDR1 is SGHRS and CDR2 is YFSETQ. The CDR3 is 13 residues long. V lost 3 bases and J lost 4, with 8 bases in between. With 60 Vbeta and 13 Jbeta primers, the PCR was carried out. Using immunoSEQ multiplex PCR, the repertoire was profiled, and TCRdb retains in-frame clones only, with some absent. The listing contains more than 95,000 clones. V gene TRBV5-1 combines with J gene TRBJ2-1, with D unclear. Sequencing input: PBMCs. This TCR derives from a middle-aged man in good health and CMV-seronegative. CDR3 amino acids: CASSSAGYNEQFF. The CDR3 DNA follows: TGCGCCAGCAGCTCCGCAGGTTACAATGAGCAGTTCTTC.